The present entry profiles one T cell receptor (beta chain) with its context. Its antigen is as yet unknown. The entry originates in a study of cytomegalovirus exposure and HLA in healthy donors. Overall study findings and caveats: Several V segments, TRBV6-2 and TRBV6-3 among them, could not be told apart and were dropped. Accurate prediction of most subjects' HLA-A and HLA-B alleles from TCR beta sequences was reported. Trimming of TCR beta V- and J-genes showed a link, identified in a later analysis, to a missense DCLRE1C variant.

Germline-derived CDR1 and CDR2 are MNHEY and SMNVEV (reference sequence). The CDR3 runs to 17 residues. The J segment lost 9 bases and the V segment lost 0 bases, leaving 10 bases of the junction unmatched. PCR involved 60 Vbeta and 13 Jbeta primers. Some clones are missing from TCRdb's copy, which holds only in-frame ones; the method was immunoSEQ multiplex PCR. The profile shows around 150,000 clones, roughly 84% of them singletons. J is TRBJ1-6 and V is TRBV27, with 8 bases matching TRBD1. The specimen sequenced was PBMCs. This sequence was found in a boy aged 2 to 10 in good health and CMV-seronegative. This CDR3 is CASSLSLGQGEASPLHF. CDR3 coding DNA: TGTGCCAGCAGTTTATCTCTCGGACAGGGTGAGGCTTCACCCCTCCACTTT.